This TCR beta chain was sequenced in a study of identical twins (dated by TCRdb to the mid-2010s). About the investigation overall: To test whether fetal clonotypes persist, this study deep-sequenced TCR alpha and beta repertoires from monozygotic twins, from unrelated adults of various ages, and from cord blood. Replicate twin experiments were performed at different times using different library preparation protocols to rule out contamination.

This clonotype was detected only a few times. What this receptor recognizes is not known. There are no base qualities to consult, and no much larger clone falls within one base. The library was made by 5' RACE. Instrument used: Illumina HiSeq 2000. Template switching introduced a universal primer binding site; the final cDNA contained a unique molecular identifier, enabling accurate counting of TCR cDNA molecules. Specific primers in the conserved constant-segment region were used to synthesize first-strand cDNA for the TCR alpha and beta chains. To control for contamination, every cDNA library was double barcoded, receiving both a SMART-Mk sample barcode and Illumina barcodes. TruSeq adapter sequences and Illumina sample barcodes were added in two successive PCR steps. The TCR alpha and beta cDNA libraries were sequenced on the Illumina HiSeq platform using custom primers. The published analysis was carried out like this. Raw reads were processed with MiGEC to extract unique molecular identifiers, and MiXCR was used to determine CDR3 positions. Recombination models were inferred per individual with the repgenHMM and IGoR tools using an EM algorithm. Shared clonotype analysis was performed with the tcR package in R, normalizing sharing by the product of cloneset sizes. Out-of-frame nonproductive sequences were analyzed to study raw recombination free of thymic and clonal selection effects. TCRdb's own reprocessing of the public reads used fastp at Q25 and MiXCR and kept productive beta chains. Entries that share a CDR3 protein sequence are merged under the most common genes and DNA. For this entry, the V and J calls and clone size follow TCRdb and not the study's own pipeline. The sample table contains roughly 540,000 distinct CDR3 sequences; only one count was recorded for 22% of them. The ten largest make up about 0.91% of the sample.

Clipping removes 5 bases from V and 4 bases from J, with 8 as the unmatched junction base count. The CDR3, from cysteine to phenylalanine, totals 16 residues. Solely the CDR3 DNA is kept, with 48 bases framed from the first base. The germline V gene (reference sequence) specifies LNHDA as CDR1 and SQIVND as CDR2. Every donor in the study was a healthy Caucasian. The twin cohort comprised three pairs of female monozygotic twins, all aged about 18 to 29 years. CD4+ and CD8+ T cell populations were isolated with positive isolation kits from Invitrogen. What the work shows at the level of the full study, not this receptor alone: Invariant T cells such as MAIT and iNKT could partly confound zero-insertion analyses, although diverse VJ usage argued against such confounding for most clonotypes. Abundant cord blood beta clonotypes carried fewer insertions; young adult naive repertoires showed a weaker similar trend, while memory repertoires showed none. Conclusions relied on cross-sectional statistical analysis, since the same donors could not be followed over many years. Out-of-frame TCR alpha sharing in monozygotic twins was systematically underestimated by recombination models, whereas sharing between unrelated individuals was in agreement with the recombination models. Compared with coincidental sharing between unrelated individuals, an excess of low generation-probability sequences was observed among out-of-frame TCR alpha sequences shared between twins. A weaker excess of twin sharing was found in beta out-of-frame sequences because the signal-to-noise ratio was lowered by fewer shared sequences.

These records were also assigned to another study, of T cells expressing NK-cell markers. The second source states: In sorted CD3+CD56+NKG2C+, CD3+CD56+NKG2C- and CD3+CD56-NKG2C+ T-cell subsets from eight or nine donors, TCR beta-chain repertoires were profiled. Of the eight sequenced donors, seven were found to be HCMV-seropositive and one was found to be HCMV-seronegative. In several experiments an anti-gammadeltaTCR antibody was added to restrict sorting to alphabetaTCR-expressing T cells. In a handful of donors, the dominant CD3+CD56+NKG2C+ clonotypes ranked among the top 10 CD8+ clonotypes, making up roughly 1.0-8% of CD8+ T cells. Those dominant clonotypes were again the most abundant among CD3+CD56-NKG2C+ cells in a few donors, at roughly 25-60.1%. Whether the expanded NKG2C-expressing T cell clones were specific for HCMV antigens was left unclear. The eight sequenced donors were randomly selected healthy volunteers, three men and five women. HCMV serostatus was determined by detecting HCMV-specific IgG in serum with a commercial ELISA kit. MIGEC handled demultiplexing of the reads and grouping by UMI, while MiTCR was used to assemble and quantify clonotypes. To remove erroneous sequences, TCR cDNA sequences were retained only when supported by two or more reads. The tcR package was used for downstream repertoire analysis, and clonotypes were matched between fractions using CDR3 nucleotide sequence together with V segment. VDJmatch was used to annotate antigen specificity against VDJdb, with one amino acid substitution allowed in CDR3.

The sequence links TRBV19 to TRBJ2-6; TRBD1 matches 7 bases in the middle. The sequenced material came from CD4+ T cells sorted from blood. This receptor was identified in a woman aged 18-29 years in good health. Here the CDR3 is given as CASSYKTGPGANVLTF. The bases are TGTGCCAGTAGTTATAAGACAGGGCCCGGGGCCAACGTCCTGACTTTC. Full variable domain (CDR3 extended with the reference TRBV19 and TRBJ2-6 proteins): DGGITQSPKYLFRKEGQNVTLSCEQNLNHDAMYWYRQDPGQGLRLIYYSQIVNDFQKGDIAEGYSVSREKKESFPLTVTSAQKNPTAFYLCASSYKTGPGANVLTFGAGSRLTVL.